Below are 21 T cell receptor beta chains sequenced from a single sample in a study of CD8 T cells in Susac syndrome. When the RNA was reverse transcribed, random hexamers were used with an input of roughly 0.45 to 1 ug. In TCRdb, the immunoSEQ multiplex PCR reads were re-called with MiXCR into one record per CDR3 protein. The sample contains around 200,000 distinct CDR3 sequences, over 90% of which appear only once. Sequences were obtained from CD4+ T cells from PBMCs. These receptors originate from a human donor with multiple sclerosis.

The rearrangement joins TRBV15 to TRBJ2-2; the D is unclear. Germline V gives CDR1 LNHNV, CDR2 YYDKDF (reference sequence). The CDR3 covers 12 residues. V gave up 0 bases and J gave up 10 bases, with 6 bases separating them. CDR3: CATSRDYTELFF. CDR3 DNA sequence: TGTGCCACCAGCAGAGACTACACGGAGCTGTTTTTT. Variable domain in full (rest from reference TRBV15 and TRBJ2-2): DAMVIQNPRYQVTQFGKPVTLSCSQTLNHNVMYWYQQKSSQAPKLLFHYYDKDFNNEADTPDNFQSRRPNTSFCFLDIRSPGLGDTAMYLCATSRDYTELFFGEGSRLTVL.

CDR3 residues: CASRETVSGTGELFF. CDR3 nucleotide sequence: TGCGCCAGCAGGGAAACCGTTTCGGGGACCGGGGAGCTGTTTTTT. The chain links TRBV5-1 to TRBJ2-2; D possibly corresponds to TRBD2 (5 bases). V was trimmed by 5 bases and J by 5 bases, leaving 16 bases between them. Germline CDR1 and CDR2: SGHRS and YFSETQ. CDR3 size: 15 residues.

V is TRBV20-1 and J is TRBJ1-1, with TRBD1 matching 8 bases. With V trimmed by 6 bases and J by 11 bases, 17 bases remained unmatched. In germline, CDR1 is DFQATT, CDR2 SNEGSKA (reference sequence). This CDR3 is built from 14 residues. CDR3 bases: TGCAGTGCCGAAGGACAGGGTCTTATCACGGGGGCTTTCTTT. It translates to CSAEGQGLITGAFF.

The CDR3 DNA reads as TGTGCCAGCAGCCAAAGCTGGGACCCTTACTACGAGCAGTACTTC. Its translation is CASSQSWDPYYEQYF. The rearrangement joins TRBV3-1 to TRBJ2-7; either TRBD1 or TRBD2 may supply D (5 bases each). CDR3 length: 15 residues. Germline V lookup: CDR1 LGHDT, CDR2 YNNKEL (reference sequence). Trimming took off 2 bases at V and 3 bases at J, with 14 bases between the two ends.

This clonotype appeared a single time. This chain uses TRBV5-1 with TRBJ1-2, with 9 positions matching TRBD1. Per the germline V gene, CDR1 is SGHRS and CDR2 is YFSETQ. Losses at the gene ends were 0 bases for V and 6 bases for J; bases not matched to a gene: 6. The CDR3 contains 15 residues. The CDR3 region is CASSLDGDRVDGYTF. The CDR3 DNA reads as TGCGCCAGCAGCTTGGACGGGGACAGGGTGGATGGCTACACCTTC. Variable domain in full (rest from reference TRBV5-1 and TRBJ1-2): KAGVTQTPRYLIKTRGQQVTLSCSPISGHRSVSWYQQTPGQGLQFLFEYFSETQRNKGNFPGRFSGRQFSNSRSEMNVSTLELGDSALYLCASSLDGDRVDGYTFGSGTRLTVV.

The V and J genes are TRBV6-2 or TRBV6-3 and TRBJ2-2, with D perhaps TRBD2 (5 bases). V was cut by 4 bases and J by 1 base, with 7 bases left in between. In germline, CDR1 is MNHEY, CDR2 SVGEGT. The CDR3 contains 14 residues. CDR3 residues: CASSSGVNTGELFF. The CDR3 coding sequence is TGTGCCAGCAGTTCCGGGGTGAACACCGGGGAGCTGTTTTTT.

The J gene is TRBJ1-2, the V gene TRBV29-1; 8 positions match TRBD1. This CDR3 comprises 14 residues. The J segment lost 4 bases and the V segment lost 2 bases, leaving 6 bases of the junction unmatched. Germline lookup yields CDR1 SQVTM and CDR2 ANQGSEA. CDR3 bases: TGCAGCGTTGAAATCGGACAGGGACTCTATGGCTACACCTTC. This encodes CSVEIGQGLYGYTF.

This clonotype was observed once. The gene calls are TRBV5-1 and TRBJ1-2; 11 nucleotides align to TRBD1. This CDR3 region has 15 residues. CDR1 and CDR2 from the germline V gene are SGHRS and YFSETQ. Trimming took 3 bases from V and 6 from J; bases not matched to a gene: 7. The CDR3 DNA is TGCGCCAGCAGCTGGGGACAGGGGGGAACCCATGGCTACACCTTC. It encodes CASSWGQGGTHGYTF.

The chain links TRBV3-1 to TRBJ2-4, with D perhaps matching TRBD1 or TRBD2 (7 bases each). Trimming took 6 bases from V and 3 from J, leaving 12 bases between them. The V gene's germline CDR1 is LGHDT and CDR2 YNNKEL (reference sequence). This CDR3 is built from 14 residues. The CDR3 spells CASRGGGGKNIQYF. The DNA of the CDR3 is TGTGCCAGCAGGGGAGGGGGCGGCAAAAACATTCAGTACTTC. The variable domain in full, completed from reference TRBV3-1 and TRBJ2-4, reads DTAVSQTPKYLVTQMGNDKSIKCEQNLGHDTMYWYKQDSKKFLKIMFSYNNKELIINETVPNRFSPKSPDKAHLNLHINSLELGDSAVYFCASRGGGGKNIQYFGAGTRLSVL.

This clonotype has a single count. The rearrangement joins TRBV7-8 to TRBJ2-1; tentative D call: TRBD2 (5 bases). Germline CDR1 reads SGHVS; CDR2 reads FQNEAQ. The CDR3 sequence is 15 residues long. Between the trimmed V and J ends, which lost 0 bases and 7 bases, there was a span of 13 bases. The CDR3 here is CASSLAHPRGNEQFF. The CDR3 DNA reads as TGTGCCAGCAGCTTAGCTCACCCGAGAGGGAATGAGCAGTTCTTC.

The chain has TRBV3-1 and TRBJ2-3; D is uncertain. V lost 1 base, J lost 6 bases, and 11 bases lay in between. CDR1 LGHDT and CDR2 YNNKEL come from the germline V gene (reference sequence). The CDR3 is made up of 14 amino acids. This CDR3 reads CASSQGTVADTQYF. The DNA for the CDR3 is TGTGCCAGCAGCCAAGGTACGGTGGCGGATACGCAGTATTTT.

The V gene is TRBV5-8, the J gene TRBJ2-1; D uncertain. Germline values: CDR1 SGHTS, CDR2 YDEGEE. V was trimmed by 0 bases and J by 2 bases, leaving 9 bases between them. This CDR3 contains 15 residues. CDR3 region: CASSLDDEPYNEQFF. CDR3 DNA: TGTGCCAGCAGCTTGGATGACGAGCCCTACAATGAGCAGTTCTTC.

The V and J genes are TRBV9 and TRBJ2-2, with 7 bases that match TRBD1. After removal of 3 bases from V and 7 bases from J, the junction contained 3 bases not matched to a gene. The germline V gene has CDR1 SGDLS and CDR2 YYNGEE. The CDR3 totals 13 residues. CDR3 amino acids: CASSASGGGELFF. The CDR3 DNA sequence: TGTGCCAGCAGCGCGTCAGGGGGCGGGGAGCTGTTTTTT.

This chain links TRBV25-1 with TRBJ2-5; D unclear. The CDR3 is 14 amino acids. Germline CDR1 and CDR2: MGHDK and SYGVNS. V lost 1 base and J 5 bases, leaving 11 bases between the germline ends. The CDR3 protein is CASSESGVWETQYF. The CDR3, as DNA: TGTGCCAGCAGTGAATCTGGGGTTTGGGAGACCCAGTACTTC. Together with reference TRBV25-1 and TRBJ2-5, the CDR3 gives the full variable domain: EADIYQTPRYLVIGTGKKITLECSQTMGHDKMYWYQQDPGMELHLIHYSYGVNSTEKGDLSSESTVSRIRTEHFPLTLESARPSHTSQYLCASSESGVWETQYFGPGTRLLVL.

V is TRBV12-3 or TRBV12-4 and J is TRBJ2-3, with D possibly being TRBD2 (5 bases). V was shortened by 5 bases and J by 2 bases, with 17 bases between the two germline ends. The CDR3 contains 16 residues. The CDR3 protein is CASSPPGAAHTDTQYF. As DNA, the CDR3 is TGTGCCAGCAGTCCCCCTGGAGCGGCCCACACAGATACGCAGTATTTT.

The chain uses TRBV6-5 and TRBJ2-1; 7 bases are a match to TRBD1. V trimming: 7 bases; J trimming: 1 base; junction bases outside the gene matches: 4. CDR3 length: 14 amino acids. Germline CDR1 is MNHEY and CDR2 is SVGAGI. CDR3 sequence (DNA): TGTGCCAGCAACTCAGGGGGATCCTACAATGAGCAGTTCTTC. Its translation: CASNSGGSYNEQFF.

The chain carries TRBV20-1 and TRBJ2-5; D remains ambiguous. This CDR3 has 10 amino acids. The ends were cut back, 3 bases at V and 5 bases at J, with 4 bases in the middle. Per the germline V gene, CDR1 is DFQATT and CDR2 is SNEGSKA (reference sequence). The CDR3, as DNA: TGCAGTGCTAGGCAGGAGACCCAGTACTTC. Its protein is CSARQETQYF.

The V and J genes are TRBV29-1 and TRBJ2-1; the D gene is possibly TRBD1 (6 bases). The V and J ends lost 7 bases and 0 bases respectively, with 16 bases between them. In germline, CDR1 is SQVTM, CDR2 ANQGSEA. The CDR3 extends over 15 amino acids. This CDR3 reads CSDQQGPSSYNEQFF. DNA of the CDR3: TGCAGCGACCAACAGGGACCAAGCTCCTACAATGAGCAGTTCTTC.

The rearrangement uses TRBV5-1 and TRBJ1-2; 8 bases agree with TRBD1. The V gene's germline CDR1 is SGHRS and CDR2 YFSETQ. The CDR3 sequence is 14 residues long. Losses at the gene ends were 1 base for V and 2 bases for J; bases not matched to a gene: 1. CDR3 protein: CASSLRQGNYGYTF. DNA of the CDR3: TGCGCCAGCAGCTTGAGACAGGGGAACTATGGCTACACCTTC.

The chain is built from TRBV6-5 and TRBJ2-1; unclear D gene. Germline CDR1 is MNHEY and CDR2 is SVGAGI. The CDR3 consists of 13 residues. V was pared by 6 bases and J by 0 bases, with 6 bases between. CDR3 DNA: TGTGCCAGCAGGCGCGGCTCCTACAATGAGCAGTTCTTC. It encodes CASRRGSYNEQFF.

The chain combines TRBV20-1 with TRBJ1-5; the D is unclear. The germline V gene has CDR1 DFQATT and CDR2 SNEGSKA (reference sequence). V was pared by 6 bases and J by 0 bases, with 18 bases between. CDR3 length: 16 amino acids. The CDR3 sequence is CSAHPSGLNSNQPQHF. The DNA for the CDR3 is TGCAGTGCCCACCCCTCCGGACTGAATAGCAATCAGCCCCAGCATTTT.